What follows are 17 T cell receptor beta chains derived from one specimen sequenced in a study of metastatic and nonmetastatic thyroid tumors. TCRdb reassembled clones from the PCR reads with MiXCR. The sample includes almost 85,000 clones, around 12% of them seen just once. Thyroid surgery was performed in patients who had received no treatment beforehand. The sequenced sample was tumor tissue. Receptors originate from a female donor with papillary thyroid cancer or a benign thyroid nodule (not recorded which). Some clones in this sample may be carry-over from other donors' samples.

V and J are TRBV7-9 and TRBJ2-3; D may be TRBD2 (6 bases). Trimming took 5 bases from V and 5 from J, leaving 14 bases between them. The CDR3 is made up of 14 amino acids. From germline, CDR1 is SEHNR and CDR2 FQNEAQ (reference sequence). The CDR3 is CASSPGPGGDTQYF. The CDR3 DNA reads TGTGCCAGCAGCCCAGGGCCCGGGGGAGATACGCAGTATTTT. Looking up the rest from reference TRBV7-9 and TRBJ2-3 gives the full variable domain: DTGVSQNPRHKITKRGQNVTFRCDPISEHNRLYWYRQTLGQGPEFLTYFQNEAQLEKSRLLSDRFSAERPKGSFSTLEIQRTEQGDSAMYLCASSPGPGGDTQYFGPGTRLTVL.

Many counts were recorded for this clone. The chain recombines TRBV7-9 with TRBJ2-3; D remains unclear. V was shortened by 1 base and J by 1 base, with 6 bases between the two germline ends. The CDR3 runs to 14 residues. The V gene's germline CDR1 is SEHNR and CDR2 FQNEAQ (reference sequence). The CDR3 nucleotides are TGTGCCAGCAGCTTAGGCGCAGGCACAGATACGCAGTATTTT. Translated, it gives CASSLGAGTDTQYF.

This clone was detected ten times or more. The chain joins TRBV24-1 to TRBJ2-3; 8 positions match TRBD2. With V trimmed by 3 bases and J by 8 bases, 9 bases remained unmatched. The CDR3 sequence is 15 residues long. Germline V lookup: CDR1 KGHDR, CDR2 SFDVKD. For the CDR3, the DNA is TGTGCCACCAGTGATCCGGGACTAGGCGTAGCTACGCAGTATTTT. This sequence encodes CATSDPGLGVATQYF.

The sample holds many counts of this clone. The V and J genes are TRBV7-9 and TRBJ1-6; 7 positions agree with TRBD1. V lost 5 bases and J lost 8; bases outside the gene matches: 9. This CDR3 region has 15 residues. The germline CDR1 and CDR2 sequences are SEHNR and FQNEAQ (reference sequence). CDR3 sequence reads: CASSKLTGEDSPLHF. The CDR3 nucleotides are TGTGCCAGCAGCAAACTAACAGGGGAGGATTCACCCCTCCACTTT.

This clone was observed at least ten times. The gene calls are TRBV6-5 and TRBJ1-1; maybe TRBD1 (6 bases). The CDR3 consists of 17 residues. Germline V gives CDR1 MNHEY, CDR2 SVGAGI. The ends were cut back, 2 bases at V and 0 bases at J, with 16 bases in the middle. CDR3: CASSYGTGRGMNTEAFF. Here the CDR3 DNA reads TGTGCCAGCAGTTACGGCACAGGGAGGGGAATGAACACTGAAGCTTTCTTT.

This clone was seen a handful of times. V is TRBV5-5 and J is TRBJ2-5; no reliable D call. Trimming removed 2 bases from V and 5 bases from J, with 7 bases in between. The germline V gene has CDR1 SGHKS and CDR2 YYEKEE (reference sequence). The CDR3 runs to 12 residues. The CDR3 nucleotides are TGTGCCAGCAGCTTTGGAAAGGAGACCCAGTACTTC. The encoded protein is CASSFGKETQYF.

This clone was recorded many times. This sequence joins TRBV7-2 and TRBJ2-1; a weak D match, TRBD2 (5 bases). V lost 3 bases and J 5 bases, leaving 20 bases between the germline ends. CDR1 SGHTA and CDR2 FQGNSA come from the germline V gene. The CDR3 is 17 amino acids. The CDR3 is CASSFVPGGSIDNEQFF. In DNA, the CDR3 is TGTGCCAGCAGCTTCGTCCCTGGTGGGAGTATAGACAATGAGCAGTTCTTC.

This clone showed up just a few times. V and J are TRBV6-1 and TRBJ2-2, with D possibly called TRBD1 or TRBD2 (5 bases each). Germline-derived CDR1 and CDR2 are MNHNS and SASEGT. This CDR3 is built from 14 residues. V was cut by 8 bases and J by 6 bases, with 16 bases left in between. CDR3 DNA sequence: TGTGCCAGCTCCAGGGAGTGGTTCGCCGGGGAGCTGTTTTTT. Translating it yields CASSREWFAGELFF.

This clone was found many times. This sequence joins TRBV28 and TRBJ2-5; 13 nucleotides agree with TRBD2. The CDR3 is 15 amino acids. Trimming cost V 6 bases and J 5 bases; bases outside gene matches: 6. Germline assignment: CDR1 MDHEN and CDR2 SYDVKM. The CDR3 sequence: CASRPGLAGDETQYF. Here the CDR3 DNA reads TGTGCCAGCAGGCCCGGACTAGCGGGAGATGAGACCCAGTACTTC.

This clone was detected many times. A read error may produce the germline difference seen at one junction end. The chain employs TRBV7-7 and TRBJ2-5; the D call may be TRBD1 or TRBD2 (5 bases each). CDR1 is SSHAT, CDR2 FNYEAQ, per germline (reference sequence). The CDR3 has 15 amino acids. The CDR3 region has the DNA TGTGCTAGCAGCCAACTCCGGGACCCCATCGGAGCGCAGTACTTC. Protein product: CASSQLRDPIGAQYF.

This clone came up many times. V usage is TRBV11-3 and J usage is TRBJ2-7; D may match TRBD1 or TRBD2 (5 bases each). V dropped 9 bases and J dropped 5 bases, with 17 bases sitting between them. This CDR3 spans 13 amino acids. The germline CDR1 and CDR2 sequences are SGHNT and YENEEA. This CDR3 is CASGGSNRDEQYF. The CDR3 region has the DNA TGTGCCAGTGGGGGTAGTAATCGGGACGAGCAGTACTTC.

Ten or more counts support this clone. The rearrangement links TRBV12-3 or TRBV12-4 to TRBJ2-3; 7 positions match TRBD2. J gave up 4 bases and V 2 bases, and 0 bases lay outside the gene matches. The CDR3 spans 13 residues. Here the CDR3 reads CASSLSGADTQYF. The CDR3 DNA sequence: TGTGCCAGCAGTTTAAGCGGGGCAGATACGCAGTATTTT.

Turning to this clone: Just one base apart from a much larger clone, this may be a read error. The V gene is TRBV7-6, the J gene TRBJ2-1; D possibly uses TRBD1 or TRBD2 (6 bases each). The germline CDR1 and CDR2 sequences are SGHVS and FNYEAQ. This CDR3 contains 16 residues. V dropped 3 bases and J dropped 5 bases, with 17 bases sitting between them. CDR3 region: CASSFIERGVDNEQFF. The CDR3 bases are TGTGCCAGCAGCTTTATCGAGAGGGGGGTCGACAATGAGCAGTTCTTC.

The table lists this clone with many counts. This rearrangement joins TRBV11-1 to TRBJ2-3; 11 bases align to TRBD2. Germline trimming cut 5 bases from V and 2 bases from J; bases unmatched to any gene: 6. There are 16 residues in the CDR3. Germline-derived CDR1 and CDR2 are SGHAT and FQDESV (reference sequence). CDR3 bases: TGTGCCAGCAGCCCGCGACTAGCGGGAATCACAGATACGCAGTATTTT. Protein product: CASSPRLAGITDTQYF.

In its sample, this clone was seen once. A much more abundant neighbour one base away suggests this may be a read error. Other DNA variants within this sample encode the same CDR3. The chain links TRBV5-6 to TRBJ2-7; the D call may be TRBD1 or TRBD2 (5 bases each). Germline-derived CDR1 and CDR2 are SGHDT and YYEEEE. The ends were cut back, 4 bases at V and 8 bases at J, with 16 bases in the middle. The CDR3 extends over 13 amino acids. CDR3 nucleotides: TGTGCCAGCAGCCTCCGGGACGGAGCACAGCAGTACTTC. The encoded protein is CASSLRDGAQQYF.

The chain is built from TRBV27 and TRBJ1-6; D ambiguous. CDR3 length equals 13 residues. The germline CDR1 and CDR2 sequences are MNHEY and SMNVEV (reference sequence). Between the trimmed V and J ends, which lost 2 bases and 15 bases, there was a span of 14 bases. CDR3 sequence reads: CASSLTKGRDLHF. CDR3 in DNA: TGTGCCAGCAGTTTAACAAAGGGTAGGGACCTCCACTTT.

A few counts support this clone. A read error may be the cause here, since a much bigger clone is one base away. CDR3 nucleotide sequence: TGTCTCCCCGGTCGGGGGAATGGGGACTATGGCCACACCTTC. Protein product: CLPGRGNGDYGHTF. The chain uses TRBV20-1 and TRBJ1-2; possible D gene TRBD1, 5 bases. The CDR3 totals 14 residues. Per germline, CDR1 DFQATT and CDR2 SNEGSKA (reference sequence).